A selection of T cell receptor beta chains follows, all from one sample in a study of blood T cells in healthy people across ages. TCRdb processed the 5' RACE reads anew with MiXCR; each CDR3 protein has one entry. The sample contains more than 600,000 distinct CDR3 sequences, roughly 25% of which appear only once. These records were also assigned to another study, of T cells of mothers and their children.

Sequencing used blood. The source of these receptors is a boy aged 5-17 years in good health. Each CDR3 is given with its conserved first and last residue. D genes are given only for firm matches. The size of a clone is reported for some rows only, either as once, few or many, or as a class for expanded clones.

TRBV29-1	NA	TRBJ2-1	TRBD2	CSVERTSGTYSYNEQFF	TGCAGCGTCGAAAGGACTAGCGGGACCTACTCCTACAATGAGCAGTTCTTC
TRBV13	NA	TRBJ2-3	TRBD2	CASSERGSGRTSSTDTQYF	TGTGCCAGCAGTGAAAGAGGTAGCGGGAGGACTTCTAGCACAGATACGCAGTATTTT
TRBV5-1	few	TRBJ2-1	TRBD2	CASSGGLAGVGYNEQFF	TGCGCCAGCAGCGGAGGACTAGCGGGAGTGGGCTACAATGAGCAGTTCTTC
TRBV28	few	TRBJ2-7	TRBD1	CASSGLAQGADEQYF	TGTGCCAGCAGTGGTCTAGCGCAGGGGGCGGACGAGCAGTACTTC
TRBV5-6	NA	TRBJ2-1	TRBD1	CASSLDPGQLSNEQFF	TGTGCCAGCAGCCTGGATCCGGGACAGCTGTCCAATGAGCAGTTCTTC
TRBV6-2/TRBV6-3	few	TRBJ1-1	NA	CASTGWFMNTEAFF	TGTGCCAGCACGGGGTGGTTCATGAACACTGAAGCTTTCTTT
TRBV7-8	NA	TRBJ2-7	TRBD2	CASSLGLAGGGSYEQYF	TGTGCCAGCAGCTTAGGACTAGCGGGAGGAGGGTCCTACGAGCAGTACTTC
TRBV6-6	NA	TRBJ2-5	TRBD1	CASSYDRVGQETQYF	TGTGCCAGCAGTTACGACAGGGTGGGGCAAGAGACCCAGTACTTC
TRBV7-9	NA	TRBJ2-7	NA	CASSLQGISYEQYF	TGTGCCAGCAGCTTACAGGGGATTTCCTACGAGCAGTACTTC
TRBV4-3	few	TRBJ1-1	NA	CASSQDGLRGAFF	TGCGCCAGCAGCCAAGATGGGCTCCGGGGAGCTTTCTTT
TRBV7-2	NA	TRBJ2-7	TRBD2	CASSLEISGGYEQYF	TGTGCCAGCAGCTTAGAGATTAGCGGGGGCTACGAGCAGTACTTC
TRBV5-5	NA	TRBJ2-5	NA	CASSLGRSETQYF	TGTGCCAGCAGCTTAGGCAGGTCGGAGACCCAGTACTTC
TRBV11-1	few	TRBJ2-1	TRBD2	CASSYLAAYNEQFF	TGTGCCAGCAGCTATCTAGCGGCCTACAATGAGCAGTTCTTC
TRBV15	NA	TRBJ2-1	TRBD1	CATSRGQGIEQFF	TGTGCCACCAGCAGGGGACAGGGGATTGAGCAGTTCTTC
TRBV16	few	TRBJ1-1	TRBD1	CASSPPGRQGGTEAFF	TGTGCCAGCAGCCCACCGGGGAGACAGGGAGGCACTGAAGCTTTCTTT
TRBV28	few	TRBJ2-3	TRBD1	CASSPQGIGDTQYF	TGTGCCAGCAGTCCACAGGGGATTGGGGATACGCAGTATTTT
TRBV6-2/TRBV6-3	NA	TRBJ2-1	NA	CASLTNNEQFF	TGTGCCAGCCTGACAAACAATGAGCAGTTCTTC
TRBV27	few	TRBJ2-5	NA	CASGWLEGGEQYF	TGTGCCAGCGGATGGCTGGAAGGGGGTGAGCAGTACTTC
TRBV10-3	few	TRBJ1-6	NA	CAIRGISSPLHF	TGTGCCATCAGGGGTATTTCTTCACCCCTCCACTTT
TRBV7-2	NA	TRBJ2-6	TRBD2	CASSFGGGTNSGANVLTF	TGTGCCAGCAGCTTCGGGGGGGGAACTAACTCTGGGGCCAACGTCCTGACTTTC
TRBV11-1	NA	TRBJ2-1	TRBD2	CASSPTGTSGPEQFF	TGTGCCAGCAGCCCGACCGGGACTAGCGGTCCAGAGCAGTTCTTC